Each of the 9 T cell receptor beta chains below was sequenced from the same sample in a study of identical twins. From the 5' RACE reads, TCRdb called clonotypes with MiXCR, one entry per CDR3 protein. Here the sample spans hundreds of thousands of distinct CDR3 sequences, about 9.4% being singletons. This sample was also put to use in a study of yellow fever vaccine responses in identical twins.

Input material: PBMCs. The origin of the receptors is a woman aged 18 to 35 in good health.

The CDR3 bases are TGCAGTGCTAGCCTAGGACAGGGGATAGCCAAAAACATTCAGTACTTC. Protein sequence: CSASLGQGIAKNIQYF. The V call is TRBV20-1, the J call TRBJ2-4; 9 bases align to TRBD1. The CDR3 loop spans 16 amino acids. The V segment lost 3 bases and the J segment 0 bases; nucleotides outside the gene matches: 6. From germline, CDR1 is DFQATT and CDR2 SNEGSKA (reference sequence).

The chain recombines TRBV7-6 with TRBJ2-3; D unresolved. V was pared by 2 bases and J by 4 bases, with 19 bases between. This CDR3 has 17 residues. The germline V gene has CDR1 SGHVS and CDR2 FNYEAQ. The CDR3, as DNA: TGTGCCAGCAGCTTAAGCGTCGGAGAGAGCGCTGCAGATACGCAGTATTTT. Protein product: CASSLSVGESAADTQYF.

The V and J genes are TRBV7-8 and TRBJ2-3; TRBD1 agrees at 9 bases. This CDR3 spans 16 amino acids. The germline V gene encodes CDR1 SGHVS and CDR2 FQNEAQ. V was clipped by 2 bases and J by 3 bases; unmatched bases: 6. CDR3 sequence: CASSLYTGGGTDTQYF. The CDR3, as DNA: TGTGCCAGCAGCTTATACACAGGGGGCGGGACAGATACGCAGTATTTT. Looking up the rest from reference TRBV7-8 and TRBJ2-3 gives the full variable domain: GAGVSQSPRYKVAKRGQDVALRCDPISGHVSLFWYQQALGQGPEFLTYFQNEAQLDKSGLPSDRFFAERPEGSVSTLKIQRTQQEDSAVYLCASSLYTGGGTDTQYFGPGTRLTVL.

This clonotype was seen repeatedly, ten times or more. The chain has TRBV12-3 or TRBV12-4 and TRBJ2-4, with 8 bases fitting TRBD1. The V gene end was trimmed by 6 bases and the J gene end by 5 bases; junction bases not matched to a gene: 6. CDR3 size: 14 residues. The CDR3 DNA sequence: TGTGCCAGCAGCCCCGTGGGACAGGAAAACATTCAGTACTTC. Protein sequence: CASSPVGQENIQYF.

This clonotype has a handful of counts. This chain connects TRBV7-9 to TRBJ2-5, with TRBD2 identical over 7 bases. This CDR3 has 16 residues. Germline CDR1 is SEHNR and CDR2 is FQNEAQ (reference sequence). With V trimmed by 5 bases and J by 0 bases, 9 bases remained unmatched. This CDR3 reads CASSATGTMYQETQYF. The CDR3 DNA reads TGTGCCAGCAGCGCAACCGGGACTATGTACCAAGAGACCCAGTACTTC.

This clonotype has more than one count but fewer than ten. V and J are TRBV2 and TRBJ2-7, with D tentatively TRBD1 (6 bases). The CDR3 runs to 13 residues. Germline values: CDR1 SNHLY, CDR2 FYNNEI. Trimming left V 2 bases short and J 2 bases short, with 7 bases between. The CDR3 spells CASSEYRAYEQYF. Written as DNA, the CDR3 is TGTGCCAGCAGTGAATACAGGGCCTACGAGCAGTACTTC.

This clonotype was counted between two and nine times. The chain carries TRBV6-4 and TRBJ2-3; D is perhaps TRBD2 (6 bases). Trimming stripped 8 bases from V and 4 bases from J, with 19 bases between. Germline CDR1 reads MRHNA; CDR2 reads SNTAGT. The CDR3 is made up of 15 amino acids. In DNA, the CDR3 is TGTGCCAGCTCATCTGCCGAGGGAGGTTCAGATACGCAGTATTTT. Its protein is CASSSAEGGSDTQYF.

There are a few counts of this clonotype. This chain connects TRBV29-1 to TRBJ1-2; D possibly corresponds to TRBD1 (6 bases). The germline V gene has CDR1 SQVTM and CDR2 ANQGSEA. The CDR3 has 15 amino acids. Trimming shortened V by 6 bases and J by 3 bases, and 20 bases separated the two germline ends. This CDR3 reads CSVPPGTPPDYGYTF. In DNA, the CDR3 is TGCAGCGTGCCACCCGGGACACCCCCGGACTATGGCTACACCTTC.

The rearrangement uses TRBV4-3 and TRBJ2-1; 14 nucleotides agree with TRBD2. Looked up from germline, CDR1 is LGHNA and CDR2 is YSLEER. Germline trimming cut 0 bases from V and 8 bases from J; bases unmatched to any gene: 3. The CDR3 is 16 amino acids. Here the CDR3 reads CASSQDGTSGSYEQFF. The CDR3 nucleotides are TGCGCCAGCAGCCAAGATGGGACTAGCGGGAGTTATGAGCAGTTCTTC.